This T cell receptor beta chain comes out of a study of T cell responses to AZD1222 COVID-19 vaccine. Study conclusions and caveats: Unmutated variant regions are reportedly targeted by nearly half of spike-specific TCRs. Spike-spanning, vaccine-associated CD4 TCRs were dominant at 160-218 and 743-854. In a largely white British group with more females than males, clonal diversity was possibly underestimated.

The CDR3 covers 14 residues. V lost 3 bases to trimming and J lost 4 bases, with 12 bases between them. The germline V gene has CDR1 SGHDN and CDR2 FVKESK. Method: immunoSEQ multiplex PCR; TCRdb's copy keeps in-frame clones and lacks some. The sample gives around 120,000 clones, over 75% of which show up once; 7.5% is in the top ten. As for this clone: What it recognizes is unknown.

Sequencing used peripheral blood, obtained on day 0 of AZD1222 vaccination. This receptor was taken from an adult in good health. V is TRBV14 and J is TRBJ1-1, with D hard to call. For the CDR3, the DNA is TGTGCCAGCAGCCAGGGAGGGTTGACCACTGAAGCTTTCTTT. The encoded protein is CASSQGGLTTEAFF.